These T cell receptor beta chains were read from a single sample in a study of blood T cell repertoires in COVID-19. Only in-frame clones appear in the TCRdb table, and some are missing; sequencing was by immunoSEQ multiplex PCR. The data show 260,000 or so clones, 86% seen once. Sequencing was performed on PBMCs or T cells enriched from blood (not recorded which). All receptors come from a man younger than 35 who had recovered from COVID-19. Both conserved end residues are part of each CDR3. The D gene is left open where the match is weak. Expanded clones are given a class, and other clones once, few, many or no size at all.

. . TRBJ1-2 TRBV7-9 TGTGCCAGCAGCTTAGATGGGGGCGCGGGCTACACCTTC CASSLDGGAGYTF
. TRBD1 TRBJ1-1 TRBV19 TGTGCCAGTAGTATTGGGACAGGCATGGGTGCTGAAGCTTTCTTT CASSIGTGMGAEAFF
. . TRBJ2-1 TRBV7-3 TGTGCCAGCAGCCCGACTAGTTTGAGTAATGAGCAGTTCTTC CASSPTSLSNEQFF
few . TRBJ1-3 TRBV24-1 TGTGCCACCAGTGATTGGGGAAAGGCACAGGGAGGAAACACCATATATTTT CATSDWGKAQGGNTIYF
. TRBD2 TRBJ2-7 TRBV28 TGTGCCAGCAGTTTGGGGGGGACCTCCTACGAGCAGTACTTC CASSLGGTSYEQYF
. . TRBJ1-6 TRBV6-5 TGTGCCAGCAGTTACTTCGGGGTACCCGATAATTCACCCCTCCACTTT CASSYFGVPDNSPLHF
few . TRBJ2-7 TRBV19 TGTGCCAGGCGGGTTTCGAATTGCGAGCAGTACTTC CARRVSNCEQYF
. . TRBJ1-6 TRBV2 TGTGCCAGCAAGGAGGATCGATCACCCCTCCACTTT CASKEDRSPLHF
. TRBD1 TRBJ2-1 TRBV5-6 TGTGCCAGCAGCACAGACAGGGGGTCCTCCTACAATGAGCAGTTCTTC CASSTDRGSSYNEQFF
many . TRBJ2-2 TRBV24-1 TGTGCCACCAGTGATTTAGGCCAGGACACCGGGGAGCTGTTTTTT CATSDLGQDTGELFF
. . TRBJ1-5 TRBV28 TGTGCCAGCAGTCCTCAGTCCCAGGGTCACGGCAATCAGCCCCAGCATTTT CASSPQSQGHGNQPQHF
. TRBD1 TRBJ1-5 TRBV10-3 TGTGCCATCAGTGATGGGGCAGGGGGCATCTATCAGCCCCAGCATTTT CAISDGAGGIYQPQHF
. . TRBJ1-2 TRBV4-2 TGTGCCAGCAGCCAAGATGGCGGTCCCAACTATGGCTACACCTTC CASSQDGGPNYGYTF
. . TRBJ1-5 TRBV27 TGTGCCAGCAGTTTCACCGGGGTTGGTATTCAGCCCCAGCATTTT CASSFTGVGIQPQHF
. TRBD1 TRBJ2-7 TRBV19 TGTGCCAGTAGACCAACAGGGGATCCCTATTACGAGCAGTACTTC CASRPTGDPYYEQYF
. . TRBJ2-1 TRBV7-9 TGTGCCAGCAGCCCCTCCCGGTGGGGCTATAATGAGCAGTTCTTC CASSPSRWGYNEQFF
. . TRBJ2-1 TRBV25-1 TGTGCCAGCTCTAAACGGCCAGGATCCTACAATGAGCAGTTCTTC CASSKRPGSYNEQFF
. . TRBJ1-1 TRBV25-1 TGTGCCAGCAGCCTCGGACAGAAGAACGCTGAAGCTTTCTTT CASSLGQKNAEAFF
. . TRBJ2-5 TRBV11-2 TGTGCCAGCAGCTTAGCTAGCCCAGAGACCCAGTACTTC CASSLASPETQYF
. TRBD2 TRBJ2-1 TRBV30 TGTGCCACTGGAGATTGGGTAGCGGGGCCTCCTGACAATGAGCAGTTCTTC CATGDWVAGPPDNEQFF
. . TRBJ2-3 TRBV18 TGTGCCAGCTCCCAGACAGCTTCGCTAGGGGATACGCAGTATTTT CASSQTASLGDTQYF
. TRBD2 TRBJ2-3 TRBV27 TGTGCCAGCAGTTTCTCGTGGGAGGGCCCGAGAGATACGCAGTATTTT CASSFSWEGPRDTQYF
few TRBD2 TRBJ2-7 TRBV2 TGTGCCAGCAGTGAAGGGACTAGCGGGAGTTTGGAGTACTTC CASSEGTSGSLEYF
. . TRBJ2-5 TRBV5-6 TGTGCCAGCAGCTTGGTCAACAGACAAGAGACCCAGTACTTC CASSLVNRQETQYF
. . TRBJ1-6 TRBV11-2 TGTGCCAGCAGCCTCCTTCGACAAAATTCACCCCTCCACTTT CASSLLRQNSPLHF
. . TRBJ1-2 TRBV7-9 TGTGCCAGCAGCTCGATGGGACTCAACTATGGCTACACCTTC CASSSMGLNYGYTF
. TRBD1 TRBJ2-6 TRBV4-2 TGTGCCAGCAGCCTCCACGGGTCCGGGACAGGCTACTCTGGGGCCAACGTCCTGACTTTC CASSLHGSGTGYSGANVLTF
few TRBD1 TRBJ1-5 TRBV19 TGTGCCAGTAGTCCTCGGACAGGGGGCTCAAATCAGCCCCAGCATTTT CASSPRTGGSNQPQHF
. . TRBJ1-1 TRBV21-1 TGTGCCAGCAGCAAACACACGGACAGGGCCCAAGGTGAGAATGTAGCTTTCTTT CASSKHTDRAQGENVAFF
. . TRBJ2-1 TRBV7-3 TGTGCCAGCAGCTTAGGTCTAGTCAATGAGCAGTTCTTC CASSLGLVNEQFF
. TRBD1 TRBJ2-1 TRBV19 TGTGCCAGCCGTCACCGGGACAGGGACTACAATGAGCAGTTCTTC CASRHRDRDYNEQFF
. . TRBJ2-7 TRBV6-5 TGTGCCAGCAGTTACTCGTTGCGCGAGGGGCAGTACTTC CASSYSLREGQYF
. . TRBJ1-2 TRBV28 TGTGCCAGCAGTCAGCGAAACTATGGCTACACCTTC CASSQRNYGYTF